This T cell receptor (beta chain) is from a study of blood T cell repertoires in COVID-19. Original analysis: Amplification from reference gene primers served as the basis for estimated nucleated cell counts. Profiling relied on immunoSEQ multiplex PCR, and the TCRdb table lists in-frame clones only, not all of them. V, J and clone size reflect that table, while D and trimming were determined from the DNA. The profile shows hundreds of thousands of clones, around 86% of them singletons. The germline V gene encodes CDR1 MDHEN and CDR2 SYDVKM. The CDR3 loop spans 15 amino acids. Trimming removed 7 bases from V and 6 bases from J, with 19 bases in between.

The chain uses TRBV28 and TRBJ1-5, with a tentative D call TRBD1 (6 bases). The receptor comes from a man aged 65-85 years with acute or convalescent COVID-19. The sequencing input was peripheral blood. The CDR3 protein is CASTWAGATSQPQHF. CDR3 in DNA: TGTGCCAGCACCTGGGCGGGGGCGACGAGTCAGCCCCAGCATTTT.